Described below is a single TCR beta chain sequence and its context. Its specificity is not known. One junction end disagrees with the germline gene, perhaps due to a read error. In TCRdb, the RT-PCR reads were re-called with MiXCR into one record per CDR3 protein. The sample has more than 700,000 distinct CDR3 sequences; around 21% are singletons. The sample comes from a study of response to subunit inactivated influenza vaccine. Findings and limits, study-wide: Authors suggested that a seasonal influenza vaccination recruits few new T cells each time.

Germline V CDR1 and CDR2: MNHNS, SASEGT. This CDR3 region has 13 residues. Sample: PBMCs from blood, taken roughly 5 days after vaccination. The chain couples TRBV6-1 to TRBJ2-1; D gene unclear. This sequence originates from a man between 50 and 59 years old who received an inactivated influenza vaccine. CDR3 nucleotide sequence: TGTGCCAGCTGGACGGAGCACTACAATGTGCAGTTCTTC. It yields the protein CASWTEHYNVQFF.